This TCR beta chain was sequenced during a study of T cells after yellow fever vaccination. Points from the study as a whole: By day 5 rather than day 15, the secondary response had peaked, though it was weaker. The study re-detected most primary-vaccination clones after the booster (about 96% CD4, 88% CD8). The CD4 compartment and the CD8 compartment contained a small share of clonotypes in common.

Germline V CDR1 and CDR2: KGHSH, LQKENI. The CDR3 has 16 residues. Trimming removed 4 bases at V and 0 bases at J, with 13 bases between. As TCR cDNA was made by 5'RACE template switching, a universal primer site and UMIs were added. TCRdb re-called the 5' RACE reads through MiXCR, storing one row per CDR3 protein. The table lists some 260,000 distinct CDR3 sequences, about 5.2% of them singletons, with under 3.5% in the top ten. This clonotype was observed a handful of times. Its antigen remains unknown. This receptor was obtained from a man between 18 and 29 years old who received the YFV17D yellow fever vaccine. Sequencing was performed on CD4+ T cells sorted from PBMCs, taken on the day of the yellow fever booster vaccination. This chain connects TRBV18 to TRBJ2-1; D possibly matches TRBD1 or TRBD2 (6 bases each). CDR3 nucleotide sequence: TGTGCCAGCTCACACCTTAAGGGGGGCTCCTACAATGAGCAGTTCTTC. Amino acid sequence: CASSHLKGGSYNEQFF.